The rows below give T cell receptor beta chains drawn from one sample of a study of blood T cell repertoires in COVID-19. Clones were sequenced by immunoSEQ multiplex PCR, and TCRdb holds only the in-frame ones, with some missing. The profile shows some 220,000 clones, roughly nine tenths of them singletons. The sequenced sample was PBMCs or T cells enriched from blood (not recorded which). All receptors come from a woman aged 25-40 years who had recovered from COVID-19. Both conserved end residues are part of each CDR3. The D gene is left open where the match is weak. Clone size appears in some rows only: once, few, many, or a class for an expanded clone.

TRBJ2-7 | 18 | NA | NA | TRBV4-3 | CASSQANSRPDRIYEQYF | TGCGCCAGCAGCCAAGCAAATTCAAGGCCGGACAGAATCTACGAGCAGTACTTC
TRBJ1-2 | 15 | many | TRBD1 | TRBV3-1/TRBV3-2 | CASSHYTGGRGGYTF | TGTGCCAGCAGCCATTACACAGGGGGCAGGGGTGGCTACACCTTC
TRBJ2-1 | 15 | NA | TRBD2 | TRBV9 | CASSVGGREGNEQFF | TGTGCCAGCAGCGTAGGGGGCAGGGAGGGAAATGAGCAGTTCTTC
TRBJ1-2 | 15 | once | TRBD1 | TRBV2 | CASGARTGLGYGYTF | TGTGCCAGCGGAGCCAGGACAGGGCTGGGCTATGGCTACACCTTC
TRBJ1-2 | 16 | NA | NA | TRBV6-1 | CASSEGIGQRAYGYTF | TGTGCCAGCAGTGAAGGAATCGGACAGCGTGCCTATGGCTACACCTTC
TRBJ2-5 | 14 | NA | NA | TRBV5-1 | CASSLWGDGETQYF | TGCGCCAGCAGCTTGTGGGGGGACGGAGAGACCCAGTACTTC
TRBJ2-1 | 16 | NA | TRBD2 | TRBV7-3 | CASSSTSGGAYNEQFF | TGTGCCAGCAGTTCGACTAGCGGGGGGGCCTACAATGAGCAGTTCTTC
TRBJ2-3 | 16 | NA | NA | TRBV15 | CATSRDRLGARDTQYF | TGTGCCACCAGCAGAGATCGATTAGGGGCAAGGGATACGCAGTATTTT
TRBJ1-4 | 15 | NA | NA | TRBV5-1 | CASSLGRGGNEKLFF | TGCGCCAGCAGCTTGGGTCGTGGAGGTAATGAAAAACTGTTTTTT
TRBJ2-1 | 16 | NA | TRBD2 | TRBV3-1/TRBV3-2 | CASSQLPSGDYNEQFF | TGTGCCAGCAGCCAACTTCCTAGCGGTGATTACAATGAGCAGTTCTTC
TRBJ1-6 | 16 | NA | NA | TRBV5-5 | CASSLQIGRESGPLHF | TGTGCCAGCAGCTTGCAGATAGGACGGGAATCCGGGCCCCTCCACTTT
TRBJ1-1 | 15 | NA | TRBD1 | TRBV6-2/TRBV6-3 | CASSYPGTGNTEAFF | TGTGCCAGCAGTTACCCCGGGACAGGGAACACTGAAGCTTTCTTT
TRBJ2-2 | 14 | NA | NA | TRBV5-1 | CASSLEGGTGELFF | TGCGCCAGCAGCTTGGAAGGGGGCACCGGGGAGCTGTTTTTT
TRBJ2-5 | 13 | few | TRBD1 | TRBV12-3/TRBV12-4 | CASSLTGGETQYF | TGTGCCAGCAGTTTGACAGGGGGAGAGACCCAGTACTTC
TRBJ2-2 | 15 | NA | TRBD1 | TRBV7-2 | CASSLGQGATGELFF | TGTGCCAGCAGCTTAGGACAGGGGGCAACCGGGGAGCTGTTTTTT
TRBJ2-5 | 17 | NA | NA | TRBV7-3 | CASSLQPPGNIKETQYF | TGTGCCAGCAGCTTGCAACCCCCGGGTAACATAAAAGAGACCCAGTACTTC
TRBJ2-2 | 15 | few | NA | TRBV7-2 | CASSARDFNTGELFF | TGTGCCAGCAGCGCCCGGGACTTTAACACCGGGGAGCTGTTTTTT
TRBJ1-2 | 16 | NA | NA | TRBV19 | CASSPSRGGTLYGYTF | TGTGCCAGTTCTCCCTCGAGGGGAGGGACACTCTATGGCTACACCTTC
TRBJ2-7 | 13 | NA | NA | TRBV7-9 | CASSLGPRYEQYF | TGTGCCAGCAGCTTAGGTCCGAGATACGAGCAGTACTTC
TRBJ1-2 | 13 | NA | NA | TRBV12-3/TRBV12-4 | CASSETRQGGYTF | TGTGCCAGCAGTGAGACTCGGCAGGGTGGCTACACCTTC
TRBJ2-1 | 15 | NA | TRBD1 | TRBV7-6 | CASSLTGTAHNEQFF | TGTGCCAGCAGCTTGACCGGGACAGCTCACAATGAGCAGTTCTTC
TRBJ1-2 | 12 | few | NA | TRBV19 | CASRDLREGYTF | TGTGCCAGTAGGGACTTGAGGGAAGGCTACACCTTC
TRBJ1-2 | 14 | NA | NA | TRBV27 | CASSFGFRGFGYTF | TGTGCCAGCAGTTTTGGGTTCCGGGGGTTTGGCTACACCTTC
TRBJ1-2 | 16 | NA | NA | TRBV7-8 | CASSLAPTGGDYGYTF | TGTGCCAGCAGCTTAGCCCCGACAGGAGGAGACTATGGCTACACCTTC
TRBJ2-2 | 13 | once | NA | TRBV11-3 | CASEQGDTGELFF | TGTGCCAGCGAACAGGGCGACACCGGGGAGCTGTTTTTT
TRBJ2-1 | 15 | NA | NA | TRBV2 | CASIQIAASYNEQFF | TGTGCCAGCATCCAAATAGCGGCCTCCTACAATGAGCAGTTCTTC
TRBJ1-1 | 12 | NA | NA | TRBV12-3/TRBV12-4 | CASSFTRTEAFF | TGTGCCAGCAGTTTTACGAGGACTGAAGCTTTCTTT
TRBJ1-5 | 15 | NA | NA | TRBV15 | CATRIGTHQVEPQHF | TGTGCCACCAGAATTGGGACACATCAAGTAGAGCCCCAGCATTTT
TRBJ2-2 | 17 | once | NA | TRBV5-1 | CASSLATGTLNTGELFF | TGCGCCAGCAGCTTGGCAACCGGGACTCTAAACACCGGGGAGCTGTTTTTT
TRBJ1-5 | 13 | NA | NA | TRBV15 | CATSSGDYQPQHF | TGTGCCACCAGCTCTGGGGACTACCAGCCCCAGCATTTT
TRBJ1-1 | 13 | NA | NA | TRBV19 | CASSMSREEGAFF | TGTGCCAGTAGTATGTCCAGGGAGGAAGGAGCTTTCTTT
TRBJ2-7 | 15 | NA | TRBD2 | TRBV7-2 | CASTGAGLATYEQYF | TGTGCCAGCACCGGCGCAGGACTAGCTACTTACGAGCAGTACTTC
TRBJ2-1 | 16 | NA | TRBD1 | TRBV6-1 | CASSELSGQGGNEQFF | TGTGCCAGCAGTGAATTATCGGGACAGGGTGGAAATGAGCAGTTCTTC
TRBJ1-1 | 13 | NA | NA | TRBV15 | CATSINGNTEAFF | TGTGCCACCAGCATAAACGGGAACACTGAAGCTTTCTTT
TRBJ1-1 | 15 | NA | TRBD1 | TRBV7-3 | CASSPGTADHTEAFF | TGTGCCAGCAGCCCAGGGACAGCTGACCACACTGAAGCTTTCTTT
TRBJ2-1 | 14 | NA | NA | TRBV7-2 | CASSHTSSYNEQFF | TGTGCCAGCAGCCACACTTCTAGCTACAATGAGCAGTTCTTC
TRBJ1-6 | 13 | NA | NA | TRBV10-3 | CATGLQLGSPLHF | TGTGCCACCGGTTTACAGCTCGGTTCACCCCTCCACTTT
TRBJ1-3 | 14 | NA | TRBD1 | TRBV6-1 | CASSEQGAGNTIYF | TGTGCCAGCAGTGAACAGGGGGCTGGAAACACCATATATTTT
TRBJ1-6 | 15 | few | NA | TRBV6-4 | CASSDSEGRYSPLHF | TGTGCCAGCAGTGACTCGGAGGGGAGGTATTCACCCCTCCACTTT
TRBJ2-7 | 19 | NA | TRBD2 | TRBV4-2 | CASSQDPAGVGRTAYEQYF | TGTGCCAGCAGCCAAGATCCAGCGGGGGTTGGCAGGACGGCCTACGAGCAGTACTTC
TRBJ1-1 | 15 | NA | TRBD1 | TRBV7-3 | CASSRQGARDTEAFF | TGTGCCAGCAGCCGACAGGGGGCGCGGGACACTGAAGCTTTCTTT
TRBJ2-2 | 14 | NA | NA | TRBV7-2 | CASSPRLDAGELFF | TGTGCCAGCAGCCCCCGACTAGATGCCGGGGAGCTGTTTTTT
TRBJ1-5 | 16 | once | TRBD1 | TRBV2 | CASSGQGADINQPQHF | TGTGCCAGCAGCGGTCAGGGGGCCGATATCAATCAGCCCCAGCATTTT
TRBJ2-2 | 13 | NA | NA | TRBV27 | CASRQTNTGELFF | TGTGCCAGCAGACAGACGAACACCGGGGAGCTGTTTTTT
TRBJ2-1 | 16 | NA | TRBD1 | TRBV7-2 | CASSLRTGNSYNEQFF | TGTGCCAGCAGCCTACGGACAGGGAATTCCTACAATGAGCAGTTCTTC
TRBJ2-1 | 16 | NA | TRBD1 | TRBV6-2/TRBV6-3 | CASSASGTGPDNEQFF | TGTGCCAGCAGTGCCTCCGGGACAGGACCCGACAATGAGCAGTTCTTC
TRBJ1-3 | 14 | NA | NA | TRBV6-5 | CASSRRSSGNTIYF | TGTGCCAGCAGTCGACGGAGCTCTGGAAACACCATATATTTT
TRBJ1-2 | 15 | NA | TRBD1 | TRBV10-3 | CAISDSPNRGNGYTF | TGTGCCATCAGTGATAGCCCGAACAGGGGTAATGGCTACACCTTC
TRBJ1-1 | 17 | few | TRBD1 | TRBV6-6 | CASSQISNLQGYTEAFF | TGTGCCAGCAGTCAAATTTCCAATCTACAGGGGTACACTGAAGCTTTCTTT
TRBJ2-5 | 18 | NA | TRBD2 | TRBV4-2 | CASSQVTPGLAGEETQYF | TGTGCCAGCAGCCAGGTGACGCCGGGACTAGCGGGTGAAGAGACCCAGTACTTC
TRBJ1-2 | 15 | NA | TRBD1 | TRBV9 | CASSVVGQGTGGYTF | TGTGCCAGCAGCGTAGTGGGACAGGGGACAGGTGGCTACACCTTC
TRBJ2-1 | 19 | NA | TRBD2 | TRBV6-2/TRBV6-3 | CASSYSGGERGPQYNEQFF | TGTGCCAGCAGTTACTCGGGGGGGGAGCGGGGCCCTCAATACAATGAGCAGTTCTTC
TRBJ2-5 | 17 | NA | TRBD2 | TRBV5-1 | CASSFSPSGGTQETQYF | TGCGCCAGCAGCTTCTCACCTAGCGGGGGGACCCAAGAGACCCAGTACTTC
TRBJ1-2 | 14 | NA | NA | TRBV9 | CASSVKEEGYGYTF | TGTGCCAGCAGCGTAAAAGAGGAGGGCTATGGCTACACCTTC
TRBJ1-1 | 14 | NA | NA | TRBV7-9 | CASSPPDSDTEAFF | TGTGCCAGCAGCCCGCCAGACAGCGACACTGAAGCTTTCTTT